This note documents a single TCR beta chain sequence. Its matching antigen is unknown. Sequencing was performed with immunoSEQ multiplex PCR; in TCRdb, only in-frame clones are kept and a portion is missing. Seen here are tens of thousands of clones, approximately 70% observed once, and the top ten hold 4.5% to 7%. Once cultured for approximately ten days, the cells underwent separation to obtain CD4+ T cells. Neither prior SARS-CoV-2 infection nor positive nucleocapsid antibodies were present in the vaccine recipients. The sample originates from a study of vaccination effects on CD4 cells after COVID-19. Trimming stripped 6 bases from V and 2 bases from J, with 11 bases between. CDR1 is MNHNY, CDR2 SVGAGI, per germline (reference sequence). CDR3 length: 13 residues. Findings and limits, study-wide: Few convalescent patients and no early post-infection timepoints were included in the study. In the late period after vaccination, infection- and vaccine-induced clones contracted markedly.

The genes are TRBV6-6 and TRBJ2-7; no firm D call. The sequence was obtained from a human donor who received a COVID-19 vaccine. This specimen consisted of CD4+ T cells from PBMCs cultured without peptide, obtained before COVID-19 vaccination. The CDR3 DNA reads TGTGCCAGCAGGCCAGGCAGAACCTACGAGCAGTACTTC. This sequence encodes CASRPGRTYEQYF.